A selection of T cell receptor beta chains follows, all from one sample in a study of cytomegalovirus exposure and HLA in healthy donors. TCRdb's table, derived via immunoSEQ multiplex PCR, lists solely in-frame clones and lacks some. The sample has some 190,000 clones; around 78% are singletons. Source material: PBMCs. All receptors come from a woman aged 30 to 39 in good health and CMV-seropositive. CDR3s include the opening cysteine and the closing phenylalanine or tryptophan. A D gene is named only where the DNA matches it firmly. Clone sizes are given selectively: once, few, many, or a class where the clone is expanded.

abundance	v_gene	j_gene	d_gene	CDR3aa	CDR3nt
few	TRBV15	TRBJ2-2	.	CATSGPRQTGELFF	TGTGCCACCAGCGGCCCAAGACAGACCGGGGAGCTGTTTTTT
.	TRBV28	TRBJ1-2	TRBD1	CASSLLEGQGRGYTF	TGTGCCAGCAGTTTATTGGAGGGACAGGGAAGGGGCTACACCTTC
.	TRBV25-1	TRBJ2-1	TRBD2	CAYPGGGSLYNEQFF	TGTGCCTATCCGGGCGGGGGGTCCTTGTACAATGAGCAGTTCTTC
.	TRBV6-6	TRBJ1-2	TRBD1	CASSYIGTEHYGYTF	TGTGCCAGCAGTTACATCGGGACAGAACACTATGGCTACACCTTC
.	TRBV9	TRBJ2-3	TRBD2	CASSSGLAGGADTQYF	TGTGCCAGCAGCTCGGGACTAGCGGGGGGTGCAGATACGCAGTATTTT
.	TRBV9	TRBJ1-6	TRBD1	CASEGANSPLHF	TGTGCCAGTGAGGGGGCTAATTCACCCCTCCACTTT
.	TRBV11-2	TRBJ2-7	TRBD2	CASSVGRGSSYEQYF	TGTGCCAGCAGTGTAGGGAGGGGATCCTCCTACGAGCAGTACTTC
once	TRBV6-5	TRBJ2-7	TRBD1	CASTRAGTGGDEQYF	TGTGCCAGCACTAGAGCCGGGACAGGGGGCGACGAGCAGTACTTC
few	TRBV28	TRBJ2-7	TRBD1	CASSSLKDRGGEQYF	TGTGCCAGCAGCTCGCTTAAGGACAGGGGAGGGGAGCAGTACTTC
.	TRBV7-2	TRBJ2-1	TRBD2	CASSLDGGRASYEQFF	TGTGCCAGCAGCTTAGACGGCGGGAGGGCAAGTTATGAGCAGTTCTTC
.	TRBV15	TRBJ1-6	TRBD1	CATSSRTGYNSPLHF	TGTGCCACCAGCAGTCGGACAGGGTATAATTCACCCCTCCACTTT
few	TRBV25-1	TRBJ2-2	.	CASLERNTGELFF	TGTGCCAGCCTGGAGAGAAACACCGGGGAGCTGTTTTTT
once	TRBV10-3	TRBJ2-7	TRBD1	CAINRDRGMEQHF	TGTGCCATCAATCGGGACAGGGGGATGGAGCAGCACTTC
.	TRBV6-5	TRBJ2-7	.	CASRPPGDEQYF	TGTGCCAGCAGACCTCCCGGGGACGAGCAGTACTTC
.	TRBV10-1	TRBJ2-4	TRBD2	CASPKSGGKGTKNIQYF	TGCGCCAGCCCCAAGAGCGGGGGAAAAGGTACCAAAAACATTCAGTACTTC
.	TRBV30	TRBJ2-5	TRBD2	CAWSPHARGSQETQYF	TGTGCCTGGAGTCCTCACGCGCGGGGGAGCCAAGAGACCCAGTACTTC
few	TRBV6-1	TRBJ1-3	.	CASRQGVENTIYF	TGTGCCAGCAGACAAGGGGTGGAAAACACCATATATTTT
few	TRBV6-6	TRBJ1-1	TRBD1	CASSYVGQGTEAFF	TGTGCCAGCAGTTACGTAGGACAGGGCACTGAAGCTTTCTTT
.	TRBV19	TRBJ2-7	.	CASSQTSSYEQYF	TGTGCCAGTAGTCAGACAAGCTCCTACGAGCAGTACTTC
.	TRBV10-1	TRBJ2-3	.	CASSAVGAPSTDTQYF	TGCGCCAGCAGTGCCGTGGGGGCGCCTAGCACAGATACGCAGTATTTT
.	TRBV10-3	TRBJ2-2	TRBD1	CAISDLWTGPTGELFF	TGTGCCATCAGTGACCTATGGACAGGGCCTACCGGGGAGCTGTTTTTT
.	TRBV28	TRBJ2-2	.	CASSSGAGELFF	TGTGCCAGCAGTTCCGGGGCCGGGGAGCTGTTTTTT
few	TRBV5-1	TRBJ1-1	TRBD1	CASSLGDSLGAFF	TGCGCCAGCAGCTTGGGGGACAGCCTAGGGGCTTTCTTT
.	TRBV7-2	TRBJ2-1	.	CASSLGQRGEQFF	TGTGCCAGCAGCTTAGGGCAACGGGGAGAGCAGTTCTTC
.	TRBV7-2	TRBJ2-5	TRBD2	CASSLSSGGAKGETQYF	TGTGCCAGCAGCTTAAGTAGCGGGGGGGCCAAGGGGGAGACCCAGTACTTC
.	TRBV5-1	TRBJ2-7	.	CASSLDPDFSSYEQYF	TGCGCCAGCAGCTTGGATCCGGACTTCTCCTCCTACGAGCAGTACTTC
.	TRBV2	TRBJ1-4	.	CASSEEVQATNEKLFF	TGTGCCAGCAGTGAAGAAGTACAGGCAACTAATGAAAAACTGTTTTTT
.	TRBV6-5	TRBJ2-7	TRBD2	CASRPRTSSYEQYF	TGTGCCAGCAGACCTCGGACTAGCTCCTACGAGCAGTACTTC
.	TRBV7-9	TRBJ2-7	TRBD1	CASSPTGGLSYEQYF	TGTGCCAGCAGCCCCACAGGGGGTCTTTCCTACGAGCAGTACTTC
few	TRBV7-9	TRBJ1-1	TRBD1	CASSLAPGGTEAFF	TGTGCCAGCAGCTTAGCACCAGGGGGCACTGAAGCTTTCTTT
.	TRBV2	TRBJ2-7	.	CASRYYFYEQYF	TGTGCCAGCAGGTACTATTTCTACGAGCAGTACTTC
few	TRBV9	TRBJ1-1	.	CASSPHPLLGDTEAFF	TGTGCCAGCAGCCCCCACCCCCTCTTAGGGGACACTGAAGCTTTCTTT
.	TRBV7-2	TRBJ2-2	.	CASSLEVGGNTGELFF	TGTGCCAGCAGCTTAGAAGTGGGGGGGAACACCGGGGAGCTGTTTTTT
.	TRBV28	TRBJ1-5	.	CASRAGGQPQHF	TGTGCCAGCAGGGCAGGAGGTCAGCCCCAGCATTTT
.	TRBV5-1	TRBJ1-1	.	CASSWGGTSRPEAFF	TGCGCCAGCAGCTGGGGGGGGACGAGTAGGCCTGAAGCTTTCTTT
.	TRBV7-2	TRBJ1-5	.	CASSLEATHDLWNQPQHF	TGTGCCAGCAGCTTAGAAGCGACGCATGATCTTTGGAATCAGCCCCAGCATTTT
once	TRBV19	TRBJ1-1	.	CASSKNTEAFF	TGTGCCAGTAGCAAGAACACTGAAGCTTTCTTT
few	TRBV5-1	TRBJ1-4	.	CASSLLGGDEKLFF	TGCGCCAGCAGCTTGCTTGGGGGGGATGAAAAACTGTTTTTT
.	TRBV11-3	TRBJ2-7	TRBD1	CASSPGTGGYEQYF	TGTGCCAGCAGCCCAGGGACAGGAGGGTACGAGCAGTACTTC
.	TRBV27	TRBJ2-1	.	CASSLGGGPGNEQFF	TGTGCCAGCAGTTTAGGGGGGGGCCCGGGGAATGAGCAGTTCTTC
.	TRBV5-6	TRBJ1-1	.	CASSLAAGYSEAFF	TGTGCCAGCAGCTTGGCGGCGGGGTACTCTGAAGCTTTCTTT
few	TRBV7-4	TRBJ1-3	TRBD1	CASSAFGTGSGNTIYF	TGTGCCAGCAGCGCCTTCGGGACAGGCTCTGGAAACACCATATATTTT
.	TRBV2	TRBJ2-1	.	CASSEVADEQFF	TGTGCCAGCAGTGAAGTTGCGGATGAGCAGTTCTTC
.	TRBV18	TRBJ1-1	TRBD1	CASSPRLGQGNTEAFF	TGTGCCAGCTCACCACGCTTAGGACAGGGGAACACTGAAGCTTTCTTT
.	TRBV5-1	TRBJ1-6	TRBD1	CASSLSTGVDSPLHF	TGCGCCAGCAGCTTATCGACAGGGGTCGATTCACCCCTCCACTTT
.	TRBV19	TRBJ1-2	.	CASSTGMDYGYTF	TGTGCCAGTAGCACAGGGATGGACTATGGCTACACCTTC
.	TRBV7-6	TRBJ2-5	TRBD2	CASSPGGSGETPLQETQYF	TGTGCCAGCAGCCCAGGAGGGAGCGGGGAAACACCTTTACAAGAGACCCAGTACTTC
.	TRBV5-6	TRBJ2-1	.	CASSLDRAVPPYNEQFF	TGTGCCAGCAGCTTGGACAGGGCCGTTCCCCCCTACAATGAGCAGTTCTTC
.	TRBV28	TRBJ2-1	.	CASSFRQRARNEQFF	TGTGCCAGCAGTTTTCGCCAGCGGGCCCGCAATGAGCAGTTCTTC
few	TRBV11-2	TRBJ1-1	.	CASSSTIIQGDKTEAFF	TGTGCCAGCAGCTCCACTATCATTCAGGGTGACAAAACTGAAGCTTTCTTT
.	TRBV28	TRBJ2-2	.	CASISGQNTGELFF	TGTGCCAGCATTTCCGGACAGAACACCGGGGAGCTGTTTTTT
.	TRBV4-1	TRBJ1-3	.	CASSQINRNSGNTIYF	TGCGCCAGCAGCCAAATTAACAGGAACTCTGGAAACACCATATATTTT
.	TRBV4-2	TRBJ1-4	.	CASSQGAEDEKLFF	TGTGCCAGCAGCCAGGGGGCGGAGGATGAAAAACTGTTTTTT
.	TRBV6-1	TRBJ2-3	TRBD2	CAIFSGRADAQYF	TGTGCCATCTTTAGCGGGAGGGCCGATGCGCAGTATTTT
.	TRBV7-2	TRBJ2-5	TRBD1	CASSLDRAQETQYF	TGTGCCAGCAGCTTGGACAGGGCCCAAGAGACCCAGTACTTC
few	TRBV21-1	TRBJ2-5	.	CASSKAPRETQYF	TGTGCCAGCAGCAAAGCGCCTCGGGAGACCCAGTACTTC
few	TRBV30	TRBJ1-2	.	CAWILGDTGYTF	TGTGCCTGGATCCTGGGGGACACTGGCTACACCTTC
.	TRBV6-4	TRBJ1-2	TRBD1	CASSDSTQGHGYTF	TGTGCCAGCAGTGACTCGACACAGGGGCACGGCTACACCTTC